The 32 T cell receptor beta chains given below trace back to one sample, sequenced in a study of T cell changes during pregnancy in multiple sclerosis. The protocol was immunoSEQ multiplex PCR, while the TCRdb copy is restricted to in-frame clones and leaves out a portion. The sample carries fewer than 95,000 clones, approximately 90% recorded once. The material was peripheral blood, obtained in the first trimester of pregnancy. All receptors come from a female donor in good health, enrolled as a control in a pregnancy study.

V and J are TRBV27 and TRBJ2-1, with 8 bases fitting TRBD1. Germline loops: CDR1 MNHEY, CDR2 SMNVEV (reference sequence). The V and J ends lost 3 bases and 4 bases, in that order; junction bases with no gene match: 5. This CDR3 region has 15 residues. The CDR3 loop is CASSFADREYNEQFF. CDR3 DNA sequence: TGTGCCAGCAGTTTCGCGGACAGGGAGTACAATGAGCAGTTCTTC.

This chain links TRBV6-1 with TRBJ2-7, with 9 bases matching TRBD1. Germline V lookup: CDR1 MNHNS, CDR2 SASEGT. Germline trimming cut 11 bases from V and 6 bases from J; bases unmatched to any gene: 14. The CDR3 loop spans 14 amino acids. Here the CDR3 reads CAAARDRDPREQYF. The CDR3 DNA reads as TGTGCCGCGGCCCGGGACAGGGATCCTCGCGAGCAGTACTTC.

The chain couples TRBV30 to TRBJ1-4; D might be TRBD1 (6 bases). The CDR3 has 15 residues. CDR1 and CDR2 from the germline V gene are GTSNPN and SVGIG (reference sequence). V lost 4 bases to trimming and J lost 2 bases, with 14 bases between them. CDR3 sequence: CAWKRNRVTNEKLFF. In DNA form, the CDR3 reads TGTGCCTGGAAACGTAACAGGGTTACTAATGAAAAACTGTTTTTT. Looking up the rest from reference TRBV30 and TRBJ1-4 gives the full variable domain: SQTIHQWPATLVQPVGSPLSLECTVEGTSNPNLYWYRQAAGRGLQLLFYSVGIGQISSEVPQNLSASRPQDRQFILSSKKLLLSDSGFYLCAWKRNRVTNEKLFFGSGTQLSVL.

CDR3 residues: CASSFSTGAGTEAFF. The DNA of the CDR3 is TGTGCCAGCAGTTTCTCGACAGGGGCAGGGACTGAAGCTTTCTTT. The chain uses TRBV27 and TRBJ1-1; 8 bases map to TRBD1. Per germline, CDR1 MNHEY and CDR2 SMNVEV (reference sequence). This CDR3 spans 15 amino acids. V trimming: 3 bases; J trimming: 5 bases; junction bases outside the gene matches: 8.

J is TRBJ1-1 and V is TRBV6-1; weak D call: TRBD1 (6 bases). The V end was cut by 6 bases, the J end by 0 bases, with 8 bases between. The CDR3 is 13 amino acids. CDR1 is MNHNS, CDR2 SASEGT, per germline. CDR3 region: CASRQGMNTEAFF. For the CDR3, the DNA is TGTGCCAGCAGACAGGGCATGAACACTGAAGCTTTCTTT.

This chain connects TRBV18 to TRBJ2-2; 11 nucleotides match TRBD2. The CDR3 has 16 amino acids. Germline V gene lookup returns CDR1 KGHSH and CDR2 LQKENI. V shed 3 bases, J shed 6 bases, and the junction held 6 bases outside the gene matches. The CDR3 DNA follows: TGTGCCAGCTCACCCCTACTAGCGGGAGCTTCCGGGGAGCTGTTTTTT. Residues: CASSPLLAGASGELFF.

This clone was recorded once. The gene calls are TRBV11-1 and TRBJ1-2, with 7 bases identical to TRBD1. Germline V gene data show CDR1 as SGHAT and CDR2 as FQDESV (reference sequence). V shed 5 bases, J shed 4 bases, and the junction held 4 bases outside the gene matches. The CDR3 consists of 13 residues. The CDR3 reads CASSNRGGYGYTF. The CDR3 DNA is TGTGCCAGCAGCAACAGGGGAGGCTATGGCTACACCTTC. Full variable domain (missing parts from reference TRBV11-1 and TRBJ1-2): EAEVAQSPRYKITEKSQAVAFWCDPISGHATLYWYRQILGQGPELLVQFQDESVVDDSQLPKDRFSAERLKGVDSTLKIQPAELGDSAMYLCASSNRGGYGYTFGSGTRLTVV.

V is TRBV11-2 and J is TRBJ2-5, with 8 bases aligning to TRBD1. Trimming took 0 bases from V and 5 from J; bases not matched to a gene: 5. CDR1 and CDR2 (germline): SGHAT, FQNNGV. This CDR3 region has 15 residues. The CDR3 nucleotides read TGTGCCAGCAGCTTAGATGGACAGGGCTTGGAGACCCAGTACTTC. Amino acid sequence: CASSLDGQGLETQYF.

The J gene is TRBJ2-3, the V gene TRBV5-6; 9 nucleotides align to TRBD1. The germline V gene has CDR1 SGHDT and CDR2 YYEEEE. V gave up 4 bases and J gave up 6 bases; unmatched junction bases: 9. The CDR3 is made up of 15 amino acids. CDR3 amino acids: CASSASGTGRDTQYF. The CDR3 nucleotides are TGTGCCAGCAGCGCATCCGGGACAGGGAGGGATACGCAGTATTTT.

The chain combines TRBV19 with TRBJ2-7; D gene uncertain. The length of the CDR3 is 15 residues. Germline values: CDR1 LNHDA, CDR2 SQIVND (reference sequence). Trimming shortened V by 3 bases and J by 0 bases, and 12 bases separated the two germline ends. CDR3 protein: CASSIGGASSYEQYF. In DNA, the CDR3 is TGTGCCAGTAGTATTGGCGGAGCCAGCTCCTACGAGCAGTACTTC.

The V gene is TRBV4-1, the J gene TRBJ1-2, with unresolved D. The CDR3 extends over 16 amino acids. Germline CDR1 MGHRA, CDR2 YSYEKL. V was pared by 0 bases and J by 8 bases, with 19 bases between. CDR3 protein: CASSQDPPTAYRGYTF. CDR3 in DNA: TGCGCCAGCAGCCAAGATCCCCCGACTGCTTACCGGGGCTACACCTTC.

The rearrangement uses TRBV18 and TRBJ2-5, with D maybe TRBD2 (6 bases). The CDR3 has 17 amino acids. V was trimmed by 6 bases and J by 0 bases, leaving 20 bases between them. CDR1 and CDR2 (germline): KGHSH, LQKENI. The CDR3 protein is CASSPWRDGEYQETQYF. In DNA, the CDR3 is TGTGCCAGCTCCCCTTGGAGGGACGGGGAGTACCAAGAGACCCAGTACTTC.

The chain employs TRBV28 and TRBJ1-3; no firm D call. Germline CDR1 is MDHEN and CDR2 is SYDVKM. The CDR3 has 15 amino acids. V dropped 4 bases and J dropped 0 bases, with 10 bases sitting between them. CDR3 DNA: TGTGCCAGCAGTTCTATGGGAGCCTCTGGAAACACCATATATTTT. Translation: CASSSMGASGNTIYF.

The rearrangement uses TRBV4-1 and TRBJ2-7, with D perhaps TRBD2 (7 bases). The CDR3 extends over 17 amino acids. Germline V gene data show CDR1 as MGHRA and CDR2 as YSYEKL. The V gene lost 1 base and the J gene lost 1 base, with 17 bases spanning the gap. The CDR3 coding sequence is TGCGCCAGCAGCCAAGTGCCCCCGGGGGGCACGTCCTACGAGCAGTACTTC. Its protein is CASSQVPPGGTSYEQYF.

J is TRBJ2-3 and V is TRBV18; 9 bases align to TRBD1. The CDR3 is 18 amino acids. CDR1 is KGHSH, CDR2 LQKENI, per germline. V trimming: 2 bases; J trimming: 9 bases; junction bases outside the gene matches: 18. CDR3 protein: CASSPGEGDREYLATQYF. CDR3 coding DNA: TGTGCCAGCTCACCAGGTGAAGGGGACAGGGAGTATTTAGCAACGCAGTATTTT.

The rearrangement uses TRBV28 and TRBJ2-5; perhaps TRBD1 as D (5 bases). The CDR3 has 13 amino acids. CDR1 and CDR2 (germline): MDHEN, SYDVKM. Trimming took 4 bases from V and 5 from J, leaving 11 bases between them. CDR3 nucleotide sequence: TGTGCCAGCAGTTCCCCAGGGTTGGAGACCCAGTACTTC. Translating it yields CASSSPGLETQYF. The whole variable domain, remainder taken from reference TRBV28 and TRBJ2-5, is DVKVTQSSRYLVKRTGEKVFLECVQDMDHENMFWYRQDPGLGLRLIYFSYDVKMKEKGDIPEGYSVSREKKERFSLILESASTNQTSMYLCASSSPGLETQYFGPGTRLLVL.

CDR3 region: CASSGTGGAGNTIYF. DNA of the CDR3: TGTGCCAGCAGTGGGACAGGGGGCGCTGGAAACACCATATATTTT. V is TRBV2 and J is TRBJ1-3, with 11 bases matching TRBD1. The CDR3 runs to 15 residues. J lost 2 bases, V lost 4 bases, and 1 base had no gene match. Germline V CDR1 and CDR2: SNHLY, FYNNEI.

The chain joins TRBV5-4 to TRBJ2-6, with 9 bases fitting TRBD1. V shed 4 bases and J 0 bases; nucleotides not matched to a gene: 5. The germline V gene encodes CDR1 SGHNT and CDR2 YYREEE (reference sequence). This CDR3 region has 17 residues. This CDR3 is CASSLTGGLSGANVLTF. In DNA, the CDR3 is TGTGCCAGCAGCCTGACAGGGGGACTCTCTGGGGCCAACGTCCTGACTTTC.

V usage is TRBV6-1 and J usage is TRBJ1-2; tentative D call: TRBD1 (6 bases). Trimming shortened V by 2 bases and J by 3 bases, and 7 bases separated the two germline ends. CDR3 size: 13 residues. In germline, CDR1 is MNHNS, CDR2 SASEGT. CDR3 in DNA: TGTGCCAGCAGTGAAAACAGGGACTATGGCTACACCTTC. It is translated as CASSENRDYGYTF.

V and J are TRBV27 and TRBJ1-5, with unresolved D. V was cut by 0 bases and J by 9 bases, with 9 bases left in between. There are 13 residues in the CDR3. In germline, CDR1 is MNHEY, CDR2 SMNVEV (reference sequence). CDR3 residues: CASSLSPLRPQHF. The CDR3 DNA is TGTGCCAGCAGTTTATCCCCATTGAGGCCCCAGCATTTT.

V gene TRBV28 combines with J gene TRBJ2-5; unclear D gene. The CDR3 is 12 amino acids. Per the germline V gene, CDR1 is MDHEN and CDR2 is SYDVKM. V gave up 6 bases and J gave up 4 bases, with 9 bases separating them. The CDR3 DNA follows: TGTGCCAGCAGCCCTGTTGTAGAGACCCAGTACTTC. Translating gives CASSPVVETQYF.

The chain recombines TRBV7-9 with TRBJ1-1; D is ambiguous. Germline V gene lookup returns CDR1 SEHNR and CDR2 FQNEAQ (reference sequence). Between the trimmed V and J ends, which lost 5 bases and 6 bases, there was a span of 13 bases. The CDR3 totals 13 residues. The chain's CDR3 is CASSQESGAEAFF. CDR3 bases: TGTGCCAGCAGCCAAGAATCCGGGGCTGAAGCTTTCTTT.

The gene calls are TRBV28 and TRBJ2-7; 8 positions agree with TRBD1. CDR1 and CDR2 (germline): MDHEN, SYDVKM. This CDR3 is 16 amino acids long. The J segment lost 4 bases and the V segment lost 6 bases, leaving 14 bases of the junction unmatched. The CDR3 DNA reads TGTGCCAGCAGCATAACCGGGACAGGCAAACCTTACGAGCAGTACTTC. Translating it yields CASSITGTGKPYEQYF.

For this clone: Relative to the germline gene, one junction end is altered; a read error may explain this. The genes are TRBV19 and TRBJ2-2; possibly TRBD1 for D (6 bases). The CDR3 runs 14 residues. Germline V gene data show CDR1 as LNHDA and CDR2 as SQIVND (reference sequence). The CDR3 sequence is CASTNTGNPGELFF. The CDR3 DNA sequence: TGTGCCAGTACAAACACAGGGAACCCCGGGGAGCTGTTTTTT. Full variable domain (outside the CDR3, taken from reference TRBV19 and TRBJ2-2): DGGITQSPKYLFRKEGQNVTLSCEQNLNHDAMYWYRQDPGQGLRLIYYSQIVNDFQKGDIAEGYSVSREKKESFPLTVTSAQKNPTAFYLCASTNTGNPGELFFGEGSRLTVL.

The chain has TRBV13 and TRBJ2-7, with D possibly TRBD2 on 6 matching bases. Between the trimmed V and J ends, which lost 5 bases and 1 base, there was a span of 12 bases. This CDR3 comprises 14 residues. From germline, CDR1 is PRHDT and CDR2 FYEKMQ (reference sequence). CDR3 residues: CASSPEGLSYEQYF. Here the CDR3 DNA reads TGTGCCAGCAGCCCGGAGGGACTGTCCTACGAGCAGTACTTC.

This rearrangement joins TRBV19 to TRBJ2-3, with D tentatively TRBD2 (5 bases). This CDR3 spans 14 amino acids. In germline, CDR1 is LNHDA, CDR2 SQIVND (reference sequence). The V and J ends lost 7 bases and 2 bases respectively, with 13 bases between them. CDR3: CASIARGTTDTQYF. In DNA form, the CDR3 reads TGTGCCAGTATAGCCCGGGGTACCACAGATACGCAGTATTTT.

This clone was seen just once. This rearrangement joins TRBV28 to TRBJ1-1, with TRBD1 matching over 7 bases. J gave up 2 bases and V 6 bases, and 6 bases lay outside the gene matches. Germline-derived CDR1 and CDR2 are MDHEN and SYDVKM. The CDR3 contains 14 residues. The CDR3 loop is CASSSTGYNTEAFF. DNA for the CDR3: TGTGCCAGCAGCTCGACAGGGTACAACACTGAAGCTTTCTTT.

The chain employs TRBV27 and TRBJ2-7, with 10 bases lining up with TRBD2. Trimming at V came to 11 bases and at J to 4 bases, leaving 8 bases not matched to a gene. CDR1 MNHEY and CDR2 SMNVEV come from the germline V gene (reference sequence). CDR3 length: 13 amino acids. CDR3 in amino acids: CASRLAGVYEQYF. The DNA of the CDR3 is TGTGCCTCTCGGCTAGCGGGAGTTTACGAGCAGTACTTC.

Regarding this clone: One end of the junction is discordant with germline, which a read error may explain. This sequence joins TRBV19 and TRBJ1-5; 10 bases map to TRBD1. This CDR3 has 13 residues. The germline CDR1 and CDR2 sequences are LNHDA and SQIVND (reference sequence). The CDR3 is CASYDIGTGDTHF. The CDR3 DNA reads as TGTGCCAGTTACGACATCGGGACAGGGGATACCCACTTT.

The chain employs TRBV4-1 and TRBJ1-1; 8 nucleotides line up with TRBD1. V lost 4 bases to trimming and J lost 5 bases; unmatched junction nucleotides: 6. CDR1 is MGHRA and CDR2 is YSYEKL in the germline V gene. This CDR3 contains 14 residues. The CDR3: CASSLWTGPTEAFF. The CDR3 nucleotides are TGCGCCAGCAGCCTTTGGACAGGGCCGACTGAAGCTTTCTTT.

J is TRBJ2-2 and V is TRBV19, with a possible D match to TRBD2 (5 bases). The CDR3 totals 14 residues. The germline V gene encodes CDR1 LNHDA and CDR2 SQIVND (reference sequence). With 7 bases removed from V and 5 bases from J, the gap between germline ends came to 14 bases. CDR3 amino acids: CASTRVGGTGELFF. The CDR3, as DNA: TGTGCCAGTACCCGAGTCGGCGGGACCGGGGAGCTGTTTTTT.

V and J are TRBV10-3 and TRBJ2-2; D gene uncertain. CDR1 is ENHRY and CDR2 is SYGVKD in the germline V gene. The CDR3 sequence is 15 residues long. V was pared by 3 bases and J by 0 bases, with 8 bases between. CDR3 sequence (DNA): TGTGCCATCAGTGAAAGGCAGGCGAACACCGGGGAGCTGTTTTTT. Translating it yields CAISERQANTGELFF.